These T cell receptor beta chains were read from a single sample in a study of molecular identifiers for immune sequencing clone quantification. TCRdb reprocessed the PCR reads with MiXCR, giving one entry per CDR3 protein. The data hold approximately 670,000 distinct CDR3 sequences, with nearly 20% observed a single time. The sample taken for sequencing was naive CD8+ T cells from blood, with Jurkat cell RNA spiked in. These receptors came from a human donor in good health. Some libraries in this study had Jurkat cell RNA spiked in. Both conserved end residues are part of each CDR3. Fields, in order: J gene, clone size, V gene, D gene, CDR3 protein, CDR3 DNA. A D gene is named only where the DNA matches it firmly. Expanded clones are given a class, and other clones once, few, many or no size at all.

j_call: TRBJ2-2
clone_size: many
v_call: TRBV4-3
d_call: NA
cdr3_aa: CASSQVRGLDTGELFF
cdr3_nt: TGCGCCAGCAGCCAAGTTAGAGGGCTAGACACCGGGGAGCTGTTTTTT

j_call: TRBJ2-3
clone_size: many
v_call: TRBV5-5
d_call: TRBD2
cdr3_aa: CASSSGLGPSDTQYF
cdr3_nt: TGTGCCAGCAGCTCGGGACTAGGGCCCTCAGATACGCAGTATTTT

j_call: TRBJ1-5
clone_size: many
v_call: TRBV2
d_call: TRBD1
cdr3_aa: CASKDRGYSNQPQHF
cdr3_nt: TGTGCCAGCAAGGACAGGGGTTATAGCAATCAGCCCCAGCATTTT

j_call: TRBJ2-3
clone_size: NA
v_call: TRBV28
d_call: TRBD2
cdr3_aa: CASGSGSADTQYF
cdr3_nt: TGTGCCAGCGGGAGCGGGAGTGCAGATACGCAGTATTTT

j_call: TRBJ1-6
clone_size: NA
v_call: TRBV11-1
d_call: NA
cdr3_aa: CASSYDRHNSPLHF
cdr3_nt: TGTGCCAGCAGCTACGACAGACATAATTCACCCCTCCACTTT

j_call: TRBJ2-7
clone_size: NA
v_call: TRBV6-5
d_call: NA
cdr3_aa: CASQAAYNYEQYF
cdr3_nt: TGTGCCAGCCAGGCCGCCTATAACTACGAGCAGTACTTC

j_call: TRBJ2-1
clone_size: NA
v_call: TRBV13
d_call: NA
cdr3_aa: CASSVGEADDEQFF
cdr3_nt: TGTGCCAGCAGTGTAGGAGAGGCCGACGATGAGCAGTTCTTC

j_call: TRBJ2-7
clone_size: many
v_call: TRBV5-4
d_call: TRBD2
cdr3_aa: CASSPGLRYEQYF
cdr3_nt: TGTGCCAGCAGCCCGGGACTACGCTACGAGCAGTACTTC

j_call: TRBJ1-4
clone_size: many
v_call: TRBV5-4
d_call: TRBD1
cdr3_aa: CAISYRGFEKLFF
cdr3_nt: TGTGCCATCTCATACAGGGGTTTTGAAAAACTGTTTTTT

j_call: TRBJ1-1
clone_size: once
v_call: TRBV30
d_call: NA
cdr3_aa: CAWEGMSTMNTEAFF
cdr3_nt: TGTGCCTGGGAAGGCATGAGTACCATGAACACTGAAGCTTTCTTT

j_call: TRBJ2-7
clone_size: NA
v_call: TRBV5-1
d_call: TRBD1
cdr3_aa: CASSEPGQTYEQYF
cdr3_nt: TGCGCCAGCAGCGAGCCGGGACAGACCTACGAGCAGTACTTC

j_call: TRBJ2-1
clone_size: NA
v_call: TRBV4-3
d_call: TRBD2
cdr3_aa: CASSQGAAGGPYNEQFF
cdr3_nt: TGCGCCAGCAGCCAAGGGGCCGCGGGGGGACCCTACAATGAGCAGTTCTTC

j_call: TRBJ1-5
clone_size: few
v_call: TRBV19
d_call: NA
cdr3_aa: CAATGGVNQPQHF
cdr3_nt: TGTGCCGCAACGGGGGGGGTCAATCAGCCCCAGCATTTT

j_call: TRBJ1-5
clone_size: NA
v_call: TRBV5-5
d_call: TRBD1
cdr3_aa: CASSSDRVLQPQHF
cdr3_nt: TGTGCCAGCAGCTCTGACAGGGTTCTTCAGCCCCAGCATTTT

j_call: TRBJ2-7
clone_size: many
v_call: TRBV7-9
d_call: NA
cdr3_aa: CASSLETSSYEQYF
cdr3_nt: TGTGCCAGCAGCTTGGAGACGAGCTCCTACGAGCAGTACTTC

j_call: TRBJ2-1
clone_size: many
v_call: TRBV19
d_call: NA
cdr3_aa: CASSIDPDPYNEQFF
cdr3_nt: TGTGCCAGTAGTATAGATCCTGACCCATACAATGAGCAGTTCTTC

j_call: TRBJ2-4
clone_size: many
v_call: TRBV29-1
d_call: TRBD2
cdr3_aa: CSVDEEPGTSGVIQYF
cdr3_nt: TGCAGCGTGGACGAAGAACCCGGGACTAGCGGGGTCATTCAGTACTTC

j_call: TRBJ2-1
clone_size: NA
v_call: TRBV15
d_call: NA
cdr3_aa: CATSSIRGAYNEQFF
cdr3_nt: TGTGCCACCAGCAGCATCAGGGGGGCCTACAATGAGCAGTTCTTC

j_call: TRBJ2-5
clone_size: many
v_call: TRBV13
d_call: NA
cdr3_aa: CASSTDQWGAQDVHQETQYF
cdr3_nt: TGTGCCAGCAGCACGGATCAATGGGGGGCGCAAGATGTCCACCAAGAGACCCAGTACTTC

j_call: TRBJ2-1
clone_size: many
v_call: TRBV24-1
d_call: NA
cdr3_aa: CATSWGSEQFF
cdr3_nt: TGTGCCACCAGTTGGGGCAGTGAGCAGTTCTTC